Each of the 24 T cell receptor beta chains below was sequenced from the same sample in a study of human T cells and chemical hapten exposure. Indicated time point: patch test 3, about 24 weeks after DPC sensitization. The treatment: therapeutic diphenylcyclopropenone sensitization with weekly scalp DPC. TCRdb reprocessed the RACE reads with MiXCR, giving one entry per CDR3 protein. The table lists 50,000 to 65,000 distinct CDR3 sequences, approximately 9.9% of them singletons, with roughly 15% in the top ten. The material sequenced was whole blood, taken in connection with sensitization to the hapten diphenylcyclopropenone (DPC). Receptors were obtained from a woman aged 40 to 49 with alopecia areata. Some clones in this sample may be carry-over from other donors' samples.

This clonotype was recorded many times. The chain combines TRBV20-1 with TRBJ2-3, with unresolved D. This CDR3 is 10 amino acids long. From germline, CDR1 is DFQATT and CDR2 SNEGSKA (reference sequence). V lost 7 bases, J lost 1 base, and 3 bases lay in between. CDR3 in amino acids: CSDGTDTQYF. CDR3 sequence (DNA): TGCAGTGATGGCACAGATACGCAGTATTTT.

This clonotype was recorded many times. The chain carries TRBV4-2 and TRBJ2-5, with D uncertain. There are 13 residues in the CDR3. With 5 bases removed from V and 5 bases from J, the gap between germline ends came to 12 bases. Germline CDR1 and CDR2: LGHNA and YNFKEQ. The CDR3 loop is CASSTSVGETQYF. The CDR3, as DNA: TGTGCCAGCAGCACCTCGGTGGGCGAGACCCAGTACTTC.

This clonotype has only a few counts. The genes are TRBV2 and TRBJ1-5; no firm D call. The germline gives CDR1 SNHLY, CDR2 FYNNEI. The CDR3 is 15 amino acids. V lost 1 base and J 7 bases, leaving 14 bases between the germline ends. CDR3 in amino acids: CASSEEGSPGQPQHF. For the CDR3, the DNA is TGTGCCAGCAGTGAAGAAGGGTCTCCGGGACAGCCCCAGCATTTT.

The table lists this clonotype with many counts. This chain joins TRBV6-4 and TRBJ2-3; D is perhaps TRBD1 (5 bases). The CDR3 contains 16 residues. CDR1 and CDR2 from the germline V gene are MRHNA and SNTAGT. V shed 7 bases and J shed 1 base, with 18 bases lying between them. The CDR3 sequence is CASTPGAGSGTDTQYF. CDR3 sequence (DNA): TGTGCCAGCACCCCTGGGGCAGGGTCGGGCACAGATACGCAGTATTTT.

J is TRBJ2-7 and V is TRBV28; 15 bases match TRBD2. Per germline, CDR1 MDHEN and CDR2 SYDVKM. This CDR3 has 16 amino acids. V shed 5 bases and J 5 bases; nucleotides not matched to a gene: 7. CDR3 in DNA: TGTGCCAGCAGTCGGACTAGCGGGGGGGAATCTGACGAGCAGTACTTC. Amino acid sequence: CASSRTSGGESDEQYF.

This clonotype has ten or more counts. This chain uses TRBV20-1 with TRBJ1-2; no definite D call. Germline V gene lookup returns CDR1 DFQATT and CDR2 SNEGSKA (reference sequence). Deletions cut 1 base from V and 7 bases from J, with 10 bases between. This CDR3 has 12 residues. CDR3 coding DNA: TGCAGTGCTAGAGCATGGACCTCTGGCTACACCTTC. This sequence encodes CSARAWTSGYTF.

The sample holds a few counts of this clonotype. This rearrangement joins TRBV4-1 to TRBJ2-5; 7 bases are a match to TRBD2. The CDR3 contains 14 residues. Germline-derived CDR1 and CDR2 are MGHRA and YSYEKL. Trimming took 3 bases from V and 2 from J; bases not matched to a gene: 3. The CDR3 region has the DNA TGCGCCAGCAGCCAGAGTAGCGGGCAAGAGACCCAGTACTTC. Translating gives CASSQSSGQETQYF.

This clonotype was seen a handful of times. The CDR3 sequence is CASSLLLGGLGFYEQYF. The CDR3 bases are TGTGCCAGCAGTTTATTATTGGGAGGATTGGGGTTTTACGAGCAGTACTTC. V and J are TRBV28 and TRBJ2-7; weak D call: TRBD2 (6 bases). This CDR3 spans 17 amino acids. Germline CDR1 MDHEN, CDR2 SYDVKM. Trimming removed 1 base at V and 4 bases at J, with 20 bases between.

The chain carries TRBV29-1 and TRBJ2-3; D remains unclear. There are 13 residues in the CDR3. The V and J ends lost 7 bases and 0 bases respectively, with 11 bases between them. Per germline, CDR1 SQVTM and CDR2 ANQGSEA. The CDR3 region has the DNA TGCAGCGCTAACAGAGATAGCACAGATACGCAGTATTTT. Protein sequence: CSANRDSTDTQYF.

This clonotype came up a few times. The chain has TRBV24-1 and TRBJ2-2, with D perhaps matching TRBD2 (5 bases). Germline lookup yields CDR1 KGHDR and CDR2 SFDVKD. The CDR3 extends over 14 amino acids. V dropped 3 bases and J dropped 2 bases, with 6 bases sitting between them. The CDR3: CATSDSGNTGELFF. The CDR3 nucleotides read TGTGCCACCAGTGATAGCGGCAACACCGGGGAGCTGTTTTTT.

The chain joins TRBV30 to TRBJ1-1; D ambiguous. There are 11 residues in the CDR3. With 1 base removed from V and 12 bases from J, the gap between germline ends came to 12 bases. Germline assignment: CDR1 GTSNPN and CDR2 SVGIG (reference sequence). CDR3 region: CAWSGEVRTFF. The CDR3, as DNA: TGTGCCTGGAGTGGGGAGGTTCGAACTTTCTTT.

In its sample, this clonotype was seen many times. This chain connects TRBV6-1 to TRBJ1-2, with TRBD1 identical over 10 bases. V dropped 6 bases and J dropped 4; count of bases not matched to a gene: 5. The germline gives CDR1 MNHNS, CDR2 SASEGT. The CDR3 runs to 14 residues. CDR3 DNA sequence: TGTGCCAGCAGCCTGGGGACAGGGGCCTATGGCTACACCTTC. It is translated as CASSLGTGAYGYTF.

This clonotype was counted ten times or more. The genes are TRBV6-5 and TRBJ1-2; no firm D call. In germline, CDR1 is MNHEY, CDR2 SVGAGI. The CDR3 loop spans 14 amino acids. V was clipped by 2 bases and J by 2 bases, with 9 bases between them. The chain's CDR3 is CASSYGAANYGYTF. CDR3 bases: TGTGCCAGCAGTTACGGAGCGGCGAACTATGGCTACACCTTC.

In its sample, this clonotype was seen a few times. V is TRBV3-2 and J is TRBJ2-7; no DNA check was done on the table's D call, TRBD2. TRBV3-2 is shown as a pseudogene. This CDR3 has 18 residues. CDR3 DNA: TGTGCCAGCAGCCAAGAGTTTAGGCTAGCGGCGAACGTCTTGGAGCAGTACTTC. Translation: CASSQEFRLAANVLEQYF.

Regarding this clonotype: Compared with germline, one end of the junction differs, possibly owing to a read error. The chain is built from TRBV11-1 and TRBJ2-3; 9 bases align to TRBD2. Germline CDR1 is SGHAT and CDR2 is FQDESV (reference sequence). This CDR3 region has 16 residues. CDR3 amino acids: CASSYTWRGGTDTQYF. DNA of the CDR3: TGTGCCAGCAGTTATACTTGGCGGGGGGGCACGGATACGCAGTATTTT. The whole variable domain, remainder taken from reference TRBV11-1 and TRBJ2-3, is EAEVAQSPRYKITEKSQAVAFWCDPISGHATLYWYRQILGQGPELLVQFQDESVVDDSQLPKDRFSAERLKGVDSTLKIQPAELGDSAMYLCASSYTWRGGTDTQYFGPGTRLTVL.

This clonotype was picked up many times. The chain is built from TRBV4-3 and TRBJ2-7; D not certain. The CDR3 loop spans 15 amino acids. Trimming shortened V by 4 bases and J by 0 bases, and 13 bases separated the two germline ends. Germline V lookup: CDR1 LGHNA, CDR2 YSLEER. CDR3 protein: CASSPEVVGSYEQYF. CDR3 nucleotides: TGCGCCAGCAGCCCCGAGGTTGTGGGCTCCTACGAGCAGTACTTC.

This clonotype occurred a few times. The chain recombines TRBV4-1 with TRBJ1-1; 9 bases are shared with TRBD1. With V trimmed by 3 bases and J by 7 bases, 3 bases remained unmatched. From germline, CDR1 is MGHRA and CDR2 YSYEKL. The CDR3 totals 13 residues. In DNA, the CDR3 is TGCGCCAGCAGCCATGGACAGGGGTTTGAAGCTTTCTTT. Its translation: CASSHGQGFEAFF.

The rearrangement links TRBV9 to TRBJ2-1; no clear D gene. V was pared by 1 base and J by 10 bases, with 12 bases between. From germline, CDR1 is SGDLS and CDR2 YYNGEE. The CDR3 spans 13 residues. The CDR3 DNA is TGTGCCAGCAGCGTAAGTCCCGGTGGGGAGCAGTTCTTC. Translation: CASSVSPGGEQFF.

The gene calls are TRBV10-3 and TRBJ1-2; D uncertain. The CDR3 runs 16 residues. Trimming cost V 8 bases and J 3 bases, with 22 bases left between them. Germline CDR1 and CDR2: ENHRY and SYGVKD. The CDR3, as DNA: TGTGCCATCTTGAACGGATCGATTCTAATGGACTATGGCTACACCTTC. Protein: CAILNGSILMDYGYTF.

This chain joins TRBV7-2 and TRBJ1-1, with 7 bases aligning to TRBD1. The CDR3 length is 14 residues. Germline V gene sequence: CDR1 SGHTA, CDR2 FQGNSA. After removal of 5 bases from V and 8 bases from J, the junction contained 11 bases not matched to a gene. The CDR3 bases are TGTGCCAGCAGCCGCCAGCAGGGGGTAAGAGAAGCTTTCTTT. Protein product: CASSRQQGVREAFF.

This clonotype was observed many times. The rearrangement links TRBV11-2 to TRBJ2-7; D unclear. This CDR3 has 15 amino acids. Germline CDR1 SGHAT, CDR2 FQNNGV. V shed 1 base and J shed 2 bases, with 12 bases lying between them. CDR3: CASSLGGLGPYEQYF. The CDR3 DNA reads TGTGCCAGCAGCTTAGGGGGTCTAGGACCCTACGAGCAGTACTTC. The full variable domain, its missing parts supplied by reference TRBV11-2 and TRBJ2-7, is EAGVAQSPRYKIIEKRQSVAFWCNPISGHATLYWYQQILGQGPKLLIQFQNNGVVDDSQLPKDRFSAERLKGVDSTLKIQPAKLEDSAVYLCASSLGGLGPYEQYFGPGTRLTVT.

V usage is TRBV12-3 or TRBV12-4 and J usage is TRBJ2-3, with 10 positions matching TRBD1. The trim removed 1 base at V and 5 bases at J, leaving 3 bases unmatched. This CDR3 has 15 residues. The CDR3 spells CASSLVTGGKDTQYF. Here the CDR3 DNA reads TGTGCCAGCAGTTTAGTGACAGGGGGCAAAGATACGCAGTATTTT.

The gene calls are TRBV11-2 and TRBJ2-5, with D perhaps matching TRBD2 (5 bases). V lost 1 base to trimming and J lost 7 bases, with 10 bases between them. The CDR3 is 13 amino acids. Germline V gene lookup returns CDR1 SGHAT and CDR2 FQNNGV. CDR3 sequence: CASSLGGAMTQYF. CDR3 in DNA: TGTGCCAGCAGCTTAGGGGGAGCCATGACCCAGTACTTC.

This clonotype was observed many times. The chain links TRBV6-1 to TRBJ2-7, with 7 bases aligning to TRBD1. Germline CDR1 and CDR2: MNHNS and SASEGT. The CDR3 runs 15 residues. V dropped 7 bases and J dropped 0; count of bases not matched to a gene: 9. CDR3 region: CASKWSGGPSYEQYF. The CDR3 region has the DNA TGTGCCAGCAAGTGGTCAGGGGGACCCTCCTACGAGCAGTACTTC.